These 21 T cell receptor beta chains came from one sample sequenced in a study of blood T cell repertoires in COVID-19. Using immunoSEQ multiplex PCR, the repertoire was profiled, and TCRdb retains in-frame clones only, with some absent. Of about 100,000 clones listed, roughly 84% are singletons. Sequences were obtained from peripheral blood. The origin of the receptors is a man under 40 in a cohort sampled during active COVID-19.

This clone appeared a few times. The V call is TRBV7-6, the J call TRBJ1-2, with D possibly being TRBD1 (5 bases). The ends were cut back, 1 base at V and 6 bases at J, with 9 bases in the middle. This CDR3 is 13 amino acids long. The germline gives CDR1 SGHVS, CDR2 FNYEAQ. CDR3 region: CASSLEGKHGYTF. CDR3 DNA: TGTGCCAGCAGCTTAGAGGGGAAACATGGCTACACCTTC.

The chain joins TRBV19 to TRBJ2-3; 10 nucleotides match TRBD2. Germline loops: CDR1 LNHDA, CDR2 SQIVND (reference sequence). The CDR3 is 15 amino acids. V was pared by 7 bases and J by 2 bases, with 6 bases of the junction left unmatched. The CDR3 bases are TGTGCCAGTAACCCTGGACTAGCGGTCACAGATACGCAGTATTTT. It encodes CASNPGLAVTDTQYF.

V and J are TRBV4-1 and TRBJ1-1, with D unresolved. Germline V lookup: CDR1 MGHRA, CDR2 YSYEKL. V was clipped by 0 bases and J by 1 base, with 9 bases between them. The CDR3 has 15 residues. Here the CDR3 DNA reads TGCGCCAGCAGCCAAGATAGGCAGGCGAACACTGAAGCTTTCTTT. Its translation is CASSQDRQANTEAFF.

This chain joins TRBV10-3 and TRBJ2-2; D is possibly TRBD2 (6 bases). The CDR3 spans 19 residues. CDR1 and CDR2 (germline): ENHRY, SYGVKD. Trimming removed 8 bases from V and 9 bases from J, with 34 bases in between. The CDR3 region has the DNA TGTGCCATCGACCGTTCGCCGACCGGGACTTTCTCACCAACCCGGGAGCTGTTTTTT. Translation gives CAIDRSPTGTFSPTRELFF.

V and J are TRBV19 and TRBJ1-2, with TRBD1 identical over 8 bases. Germline CDR1 LNHDA, CDR2 SQIVND (reference sequence). The CDR3 spans 15 residues. V lost 3 bases to trimming and J lost 7 bases; unmatched junction nucleotides: 10. CDR3 sequence (DNA): TGTGCCAGTAGTATGCTCAGGGGGCGTCGGGGTGGCTACACCTTC. Translating gives CASSMLRGRRGGYTF.

This chain links TRBV30 with TRBJ2-7; tentatively, D is TRBD2 (6 bases). Germline loops: CDR1 GTSNPN, CDR2 SVGIG (reference sequence). The CDR3 contains 14 residues. V was cut by 0 bases and J by 3 bases, with 12 bases left in between. CDR3 sequence: CAWSVRGPSYEQYF. The CDR3 nucleotides read TGTGCCTGGAGTGTGCGGGGCCCGAGCTACGAGCAGTACTTC.

In this sample, this clone is medium-sized. The genes are TRBV4-1 and TRBJ1-5; D is possibly TRBD1 (5 bases). The CDR3 totals 16 residues. CDR1 is MGHRA and CDR2 is YSYEKL in the germline V gene. V lost 4 bases and J lost 5, with 18 bases in between. The CDR3 loop reads CASSPQQDGPYQPQHF. The CDR3 DNA follows: TGCGCCAGCAGCCCTCAACAGGACGGGCCCTATCAGCCCCAGCATTTT.

The chain links TRBV21-1 to TRBJ2-3; the table's D gene call, TRBD2, was not cross checked with the DNA. TRBV21-1 has pseudogene status. This CDR3 has 15 amino acids. The CDR3 coding sequence is TGTGCCAGCATCCATAAGTCGGGGGGGACAGATACGCAGTATTTT. This gives the protein CASIHKSGGTDTQYF.

The genes are TRBV25-1 and TRBJ2-3, with D hard to call. In germline, CDR1 is MGHDK, CDR2 SYGVNS. This CDR3 comprises 11 residues. Between the trimmed V and J ends, which lost 7 bases and 2 bases, there was a span of 4 bases. The chain's CDR3 is CASTTTDTQYF. The CDR3 DNA sequence: TGTGCCAGCACTACCACAGATACGCAGTATTTT.

This clone came up a few times. The chain has TRBV20-1 and TRBJ2-5; tentatively, D is TRBD1 (6 bases). The CDR3 sequence is 11 residues long. Germline CDR1 DFQATT, CDR2 SNEGSKA (reference sequence). V was pared by 7 bases and J by 9 bases, with 15 bases between. The DNA for the CDR3 is TGCAGTGGGGGGCCGACCGGGGCCCAGTACTTC. Its protein product is CSGGPTGAQYF.

Regarding this clone: The junction departs from germline at one end; a sequencing error may be responsible. This chain links TRBV18 with TRBJ2-7; possibly TRBD1 for D (6 bases). This CDR3 has 15 residues. Germline V lookup: CDR1 KGHSH, CDR2 LQKENI. CDR3 residues: CASSPDSLYSYGQYF. The CDR3 bases are TGTGCCAGCTCACCGGACAGTCTGTACTCCTACGGGCAGTACTTC.

The rearrangement uses TRBV27 and TRBJ2-5; TRBD1 agrees at 7 bases. Per the germline V gene, CDR1 is MNHEY and CDR2 is SMNVEV (reference sequence). The CDR3 spans 14 residues. The V and J ends lost 5 bases and 2 bases, in that order; junction bases with no gene match: 5. CDR3 in amino acids: CASSREQGQETQYF. The DNA for the CDR3 is TGTGCCAGCAGTCGGGAACAGGGGCAAGAGACCCAGTACTTC.

Comment on this clone: The sample has other DNA sequences that encode this CDR3 too. The chain couples TRBV9 to TRBJ2-5; 10 nucleotides line up with TRBD2. Germline V CDR1 and CDR2: SGDLS, YYNGEE. The CDR3 covers 16 residues. Losses at the gene ends were 0 bases for V and 2 bases for J; bases not matched to a gene: 4. The CDR3 bases are TGTGCCAGCAGCGTAGCGTCTAGCGGGGGACAAGAGACCCAGTACTTC. It yields the protein CASSVASSGGQETQYF.

This clone was recorded only once. The V gene is TRBV7-2, the J gene TRBJ1-6, with 9 bases that match TRBD1. The germline V gene encodes CDR1 SGHTA and CDR2 FQGNSA. V lost 5 bases, J lost 4 bases, and 9 bases stayed unmatched. This CDR3 has 17 amino acids. Here the CDR3 reads CASSVTGGAGYNSPLHF. CDR3 sequence (DNA): TGTGCCAGCAGCGTTACAGGGGGCGCGGGGTATAATTCACCCCTCCACTTT.

This rearrangement joins TRBV7-2 to TRBJ2-1; D may be TRBD2 (6 bases). The CDR3 totals 15 residues. Trimming removed 5 bases at V and 2 bases at J, with 13 bases between. Germline V gives CDR1 SGHTA, CDR2 FQGNSA. This CDR3 reads CASSPRGAPYNEQFF. CDR3 sequence (DNA): TGTGCCAGCAGCCCCCGCGGGGCTCCCTACAATGAGCAGTTCTTC.

In this sample, this clone turned up once. The chain has TRBV5-6 and TRBJ2-5; D not certain. In germline, CDR1 is SGHDT, CDR2 YYEEEE. Trimming shortened V by 2 bases and J by 5 bases, and 10 bases separated the two germline ends. The CDR3 has 13 residues. In nucleotides, the CDR3 is TGTGCCAGCAGCTTCGTCTCCCAGGAGACCCAGTACTTC. Translating it yields CASSFVSQETQYF. The variable domain in full, completed from reference TRBV5-6 and TRBJ2-5, reads DAGVTQSPTHLIKTRGQQVTLRCSPKSGHDTVSWYQQALGQGPQFIFQYYEEEERQRGNFPDRFSGHQFPNYSSELNVNALLLGDSALYLCASSFVSQETQYFGPGTRLLVL.

V and J are TRBV5-1 and TRBJ2-1, with 7 bases that match TRBD2. V lost 2 bases and J lost 9; bases outside the gene matches: 5. CDR1 and CDR2 (germline): SGHRS, YFSETQ. This CDR3 contains 13 residues. The CDR3 region has the DNA TGCGCCAGCAGCTTCGGGAGGCCAGGTGAGCAGTTCTTC. Translation gives CASSFGRPGEQFF.

The chain uses TRBV7-9 and TRBJ2-3; no firm D call. V gave up 5 bases and J gave up 4 bases, with 19 bases separating them. Germline CDR1 and CDR2: SEHNR and FQNEAQ (reference sequence). This CDR3 has 16 residues. The CDR3 loop reads CASSPPRLIVPDTQYF. The DNA of the CDR3 is TGTGCCAGCAGCCCCCCCCGGTTAATAGTCCCAGATACGCAGTATTTT.

The V gene is TRBV2, the J gene TRBJ2-7; D is ambiguous. Germline V gene data show CDR1 as SNHLY and CDR2 as FYNNEI. Trimming shortened V by 2 bases and J by 4 bases, and 9 bases separated the two germline ends. CDR3 length equals 13 residues. The CDR3 sequence is CASSESPQYEQYF. CDR3 bases: TGTGCCAGCAGTGAATCGCCGCAGTACGAGCAGTACTTC.

The chain combines TRBV9 with TRBJ2-1, with TRBD2 matching 10 bases. This CDR3 has 17 residues. The germline V gene encodes CDR1 SGDLS and CDR2 YYNGEE. The trim removed 0 bases at V and 4 bases at J, leaving 7 bases unmatched. This CDR3 reads CASSVALSGGEYNEQFF. CDR3 DNA: TGTGCCAGCAGCGTAGCTCTCAGCGGGGGGGAATACAATGAGCAGTTCTTC. Full variable domain (outside the CDR3, taken from reference TRBV9 and TRBJ2-1): DSGVTQTPKHLITATGQRVTLRCSPRSGDLSVYWYQQSLDQGLQFLIQYYNGEERAKGNILERFSAQQFPDLHSELNLSSLELGDSALYFCASSVALSGGEYNEQFFGPGTRLTVL.

This clone was detected only once. DNA for the CDR3: TGTGCCAGCAGCGTTGTCAATGAGCAGTTCTTC. Translation: CASSVVNEQFF. The rearrangement uses TRBV2 and TRBJ2-1; D gene uncertain. CDR3 length equals 11 residues. Trimming left V 6 bases short and J 6 bases short, with 6 bases between. Germline CDR1 and CDR2: SNHLY and FYNNEI.